This T cell receptor beta chain is drawn from a study of blood T cell repertoires in COVID-19. For the study at large: In each case, the material was cDNA or gDNA derived from T cells, B-cell-depleted T cells, or PBMCs.

Methods used by the authors: Cell counts per sample came from amplifying reference gene primers. Clones were read by immunoSEQ multiplex PCR, and TCRdb kept only the in-frame ones, dropping some. V, J and clone size are taken as reported in that table, and D and trimming were inferred from the DNA itself. Of 150,000 or so clones in the sample, around 82% were seen once. This clone was observed a single time. Trimming left V 4 bases short and J 5 bases short, with 12 bases between. CDR1 SGHDT and CDR2 YYEEEE come from the germline V gene. The length of the CDR3 is 13 residues. The sequencing input was peripheral blood. The chain recombines TRBV5-6 with TRBJ2-5, with D possibly TRBD2 on 5 matching bases. The TCR was taken from a man in his sixties with active or convalescent COVID-19. The CDR3 region has the DNA TGTGCCAGCAGCCGACACGGGGTGGAGACCCAGTACTTC. This sequence encodes CASSRHGVETQYF.